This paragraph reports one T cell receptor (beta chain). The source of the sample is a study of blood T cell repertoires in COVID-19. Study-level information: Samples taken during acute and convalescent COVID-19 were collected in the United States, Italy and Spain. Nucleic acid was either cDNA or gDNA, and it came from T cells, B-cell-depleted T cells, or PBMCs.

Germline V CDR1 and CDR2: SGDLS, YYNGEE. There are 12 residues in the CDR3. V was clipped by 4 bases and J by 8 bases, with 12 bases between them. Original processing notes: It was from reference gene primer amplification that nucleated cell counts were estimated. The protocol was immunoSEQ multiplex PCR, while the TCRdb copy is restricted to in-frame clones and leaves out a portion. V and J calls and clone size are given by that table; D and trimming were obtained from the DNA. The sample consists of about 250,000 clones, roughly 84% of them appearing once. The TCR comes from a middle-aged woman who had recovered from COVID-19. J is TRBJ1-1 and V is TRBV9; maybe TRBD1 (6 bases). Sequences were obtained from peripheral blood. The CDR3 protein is CASSNSGTEAFF. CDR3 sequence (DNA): TGTGCCAGCAGCAATTCAGGGACAGAAGCTTTCTTT.